This T cell receptor (beta chain) is from a study of blood T cell repertoires in COVID-19. Study details: Sites across the United States, Italy and Spain contributed samples from acute and convalescent COVID-19.

This clone was observed once. Germline V CDR1 and CDR2: SEHNR, FQNEAQ (reference sequence). CDR3 length equals 15 residues. V lost 0 bases, J lost 6 bases, and 7 bases stayed unmatched. Per the original data handling: Reference gene primer amplification gave estimated nucleated cell counts. Some clones are missing from TCRdb's copy, which holds only in-frame ones; the method was immunoSEQ multiplex PCR. V and J calls and clone size are given by that table; D and trimming were obtained from the DNA. The table records 170,000 or so clones, roughly nine tenths of them present only once. Source material: peripheral blood. The TCR originated in a man aged 18 to 29 who had recovered from COVID-19. The chain couples TRBV7-9 to TRBJ1-2; 7 nucleotides agree with TRBD1. CDR3 in amino acids: CASSLAGTEMNGYTF. DNA for the CDR3: TGTGCCAGCAGCTTAGCTGGGACAGAGATGAATGGCTACACCTTC.